This T cell receptor beta chain is drawn from a study of blood T cell repertoires in COVID-19. This clone occurred once. The protocol was immunoSEQ multiplex PCR, while the TCRdb copy is restricted to in-frame clones and leaves out a portion. The sample shows some 88,000 clones, about 85% of them seen only once. V gave up 5 bases and J gave up 5 bases, with 18 bases separating them. Germline values: CDR1 MDHEN, CDR2 SYDVKM. The CDR3 runs to 16 residues. The chain combines TRBV28 with TRBJ2-2, with D perhaps matching TRBD2 (6 bases). The receptor's source is a woman in her 70s with acute or convalescent COVID-19. Source material: peripheral blood. CDR3: CASSLLLGAGTGELFF. The CDR3 DNA sequence: TGTGCCAGCAGTCTCTTATTAGGGGCGGGAACCGGGGAGCTGTTTTTT.